The present entry profiles one T cell receptor (beta chain) with its context. The V end lost 4 bases, the J end lost 10 bases, and 13 bases lay between the germline ends. The CDR3 spans 12 residues. The sample is drawn from a study of blood T cell repertoires in COVID-19. Profiled with immunoSEQ multiplex PCR; TCRdb holds only in-frame clones, not every one. The sample carries under 250,000 clones, 83% recorded once. V usage is TRBV12-3 or TRBV12-4 and J usage is TRBJ1-1; D not resolved. Sequencing was done on a sample of peripheral blood. The TCR sequence derives from a human donor in a cohort sampled during active COVID-19. The CDR3 region is CASSWQSSGAFF. The CDR3 nucleotides read TGTGCCAGCAGTTGGCAGTCTTCGGGAGCTTTCTTT.